This TCR beta chain was captured by sequencing in a study of T cell responses to AZD1222 COVID-19 vaccine. TCRdb's copy holds only in-frame clones and misses some; the assay was immunoSEQ multiplex PCR. The sample consists of 170,000 or so clones, 90% of them appearing once. The CDR3 covers 15 residues. V was shortened by 4 bases and J by 0 bases, with 12 bases between the two germline ends. Looked up from germline, CDR1 is SGHDT and CDR2 is YYEEEE. The chain employs TRBV5-6 and TRBJ2-3; D unresolved. This clonotype was obtained from an adult in good health. Sequenced here: peripheral blood, sampled on day 0 of AZD1222 vaccination. CDR3 nucleotides: TGTGCCAGCAGCATAACAAAAGTTAGCACAGATACGCAGTATTTT. Protein sequence: CASSITKVSTDTQYF.